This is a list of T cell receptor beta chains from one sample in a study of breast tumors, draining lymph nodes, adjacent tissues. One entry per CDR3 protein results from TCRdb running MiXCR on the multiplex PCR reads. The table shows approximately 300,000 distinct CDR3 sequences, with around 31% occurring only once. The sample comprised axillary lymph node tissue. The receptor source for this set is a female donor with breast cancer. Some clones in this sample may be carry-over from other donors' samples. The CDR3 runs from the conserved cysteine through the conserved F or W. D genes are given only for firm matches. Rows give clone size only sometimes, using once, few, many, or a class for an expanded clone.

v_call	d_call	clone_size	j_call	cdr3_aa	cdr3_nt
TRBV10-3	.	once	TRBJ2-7	CASRIQHSYEQYF	TGTGCCAGCAGGATTCAGCACTCCTACGAGCAGTACTTC
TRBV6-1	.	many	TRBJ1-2	CASSVSRGDYGYTF	TGTGCCAGCAGTGTTTCAAGGGGGGACTATGGCTACACCTTC
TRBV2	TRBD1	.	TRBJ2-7	CASSRDSPAYEQYF	TGTGCCAGCAGCCGGGACAGTCCCGCCTACGAGCAGTACTTC
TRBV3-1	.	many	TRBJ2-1	CASSLTREQFF	TGTGCCAGCAGCCTGACTAGGGAGCAGTTCTTC
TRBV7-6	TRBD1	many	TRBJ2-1	CASSLGGQGAYNEQFF	TGTGCCAGCAGCTTAGGGGGACAGGGGGCCTACAATGAGCAGTTCTTC
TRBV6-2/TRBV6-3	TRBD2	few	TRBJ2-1	CASTVLAGTNNEQFF	TGTGCCAGCACGGTATTAGCGGGTACTAACAATGAGCAGTTCTTC
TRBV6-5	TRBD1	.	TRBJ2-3	CASNNLGQGRRNEQYF	TGTGCCAGCAACAACCTCGGACAGGGCCGAAGGAATGAGCAGTATTTT
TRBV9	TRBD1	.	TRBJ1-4	CASSTSGTGYNEKLFF	TGTGCCAGCAGCACATCCGGGACAGGGTACAATGAAAAACTGTTTTTT
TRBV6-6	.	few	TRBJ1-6	CASSHSNTYSPLHF	TGTGCCAGCAGTCACTCGAATACCTATTCACCCCTCCACTTT
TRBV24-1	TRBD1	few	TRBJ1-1	CATSDSRRTGKAEAFF	TGTGCCACCAGTGATTCTCGAAGGACAGGGAAAGCTGAAGCTTTCTTT
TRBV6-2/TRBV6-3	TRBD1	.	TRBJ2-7	CASSSDGTDYEQYF	TGTGCCAGCAGTTCCGACGGGACAGACTACGAGCAGTACTTC
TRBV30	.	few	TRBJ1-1	CAWTDGFNTEAFF	TGTGCCTGGACGGACGGCTTTAACACTGAAGCTTTCTTT
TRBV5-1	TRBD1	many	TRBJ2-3	CASSLEQGIADTQYF	TGCGCCAGCAGCTTGGAACAGGGGATCGCAGATACGCAGTATTTT
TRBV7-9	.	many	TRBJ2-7	CASSSQGSKAGEQYF	TGTGCCAGCAGCTCACAGGGTTCTAAGGCGGGAGAGCAGTACTTC
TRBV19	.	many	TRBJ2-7	CASSIQTADSYEQYF	TGTGCCAGTAGTATACAAACAGCAGACTCCTACGAGCAGTACTTC
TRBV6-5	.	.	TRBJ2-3	CASSPPSGGEATQYF	TGTGCCAGCAGTCCCCCATCGGGGGGCGAGGCTACGCAGTATTTT
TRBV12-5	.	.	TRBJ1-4	CASGSAGENEKLFF	TGTGCTAGTGGCTCAGCAGGGGAGAATGAAAAACTGTTTTTT
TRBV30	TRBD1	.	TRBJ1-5	CAWSATGDWQPQHF	TGTGCCTGGAGTGCCACAGGGGACTGGCAGCCCCAGCATTTT
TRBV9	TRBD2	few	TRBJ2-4	CASSAHRTSGRAGKNIQYF	TGTGCCAGCAGCGCCCACCGGACTAGCGGGAGGGCCGGCAAAAACATTCAGTACTTC
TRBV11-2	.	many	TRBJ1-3	CGEGFGNTIYF	TGTGGAGAAGGTTTTGGAAACACCATATATTTT
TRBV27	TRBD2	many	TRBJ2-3	CASRPWGGDGTDTQYF	TGTGCCAGCAGACCATGGGGGGGGGACGGCACAGATACGCAGTATTTT
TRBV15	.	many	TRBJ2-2	CATSRAKIGELFF	TGTGCCACCAGCAGAGCGAAAATCGGGGAGCTGTTTTTT
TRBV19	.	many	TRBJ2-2	CASSITGGETGELFF	TGTGCCAGTAGTATCACAGGGGGGGAGACCGGGGAGCTGTTTTTT
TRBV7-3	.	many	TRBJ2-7	CASSLKGSGPPDYEQYF	TGTGCCAGCAGCTTAAAGGGAAGCGGGCCCCCAGACTACGAGCAGTACTTC
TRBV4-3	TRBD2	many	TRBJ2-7	CASSQGGSGGEQYF	TGCGCCAGCAGCCAAGGCGGGAGCGGCGGAGAGCAGTACTTC
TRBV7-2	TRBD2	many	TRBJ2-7	CASSLDGGRAGEQYF	TGTGCCAGCAGCCTAGATGGCGGGAGGGCAGGCGAGCAGTACTTC
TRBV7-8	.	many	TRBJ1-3	CASSFGQGGNTIYF	TGTGCCAGCAGCTTCGGGCAGGGTGGAAACACCATATATTTT
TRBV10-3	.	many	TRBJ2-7	CAIRTGTGSYEQYF	TGTGCCATCAGGACGGGGACGGGCTCCTACGAGCAGTACTTC
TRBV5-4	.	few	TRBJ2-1	CASSFFLPAAYNEQFF	TGTGCCAGCAGCTTTTTTCTTCCAGCGGCATACAATGAGCAGTTCTTC
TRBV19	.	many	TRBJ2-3	CASALGALFTDTQYF	TGTGCCAGCGCCTTGGGAGCCCTCTTCACAGATACGCAGTATTTT
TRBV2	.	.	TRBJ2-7	CASSEEGGSCEQYF	TGTGCCAGCAGTGAAGAAGGAGGGTCCTGCGAGCAGTACTTC
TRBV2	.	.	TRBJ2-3	CASSYSRTDTQYF	TGTGCCAGCAGTTACTCCCGGACAGATACGCAGTATTTT
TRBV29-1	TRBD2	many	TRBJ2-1	CSVDPRPGGGEGRNEQFF	TGCAGCGTTGACCCAAGACCTGGGGGGGGGGAGGGCCGAAATGAGCAGTTCTTC
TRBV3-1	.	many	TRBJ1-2	CASSQDLQNYGYTF	TGTGCCAGCAGCCAAGATCTCCAGAACTATGGCTACACCTTC
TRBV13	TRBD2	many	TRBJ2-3	CASSLGRTSGDTQYF	TGTGCCAGCAGCTTAGGGAGGACTAGCGGAGATACGCAGTATTTT
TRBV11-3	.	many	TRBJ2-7	CASSLPGAEEQYF	TGTGCCAGCAGCTTACCGGGGGCGGAGGAGCAGTACTTC
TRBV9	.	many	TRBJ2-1	CASSPPDAEQFF	TGTGCCAGCAGCCCTCCGGACGCTGAGCAGTTCTTC
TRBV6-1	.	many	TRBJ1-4	CASSEKRQPNEKLFF	TGTGCCAGCAGTGAAAAGAGACAGCCTAATGAAAAACTGTTTTTT
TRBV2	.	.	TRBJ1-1	CASSEEAPRAGDTEAFF	TGTGCCAGCAGTGAAGAGGCCCCCAGGGCGGGTGACACTGAAGCTTTCTTT
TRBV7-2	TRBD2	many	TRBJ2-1	CASSRTGGSILSEQFF	TGTGCCAGCAGTCGAACCGGCGGGAGTATTTTGAGTGAGCAGTTCTTC
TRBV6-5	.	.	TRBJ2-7	CASGSARTYEQYF	TGTGCCAGCGGTTCCGCCAGAACCTACGAGCAGTACTTC
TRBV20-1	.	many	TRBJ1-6	CSARDNNSPPHF	TGCAGTGCTAGAGACAATAATTCACCCCCCCACTTT
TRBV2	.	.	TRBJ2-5	CASSLLVGTQYF	TGTGCCAGCTCCCTTCTCGTGGGAACCCAGTACTTC
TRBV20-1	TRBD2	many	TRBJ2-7	CSARDGASGRTYEQYF	TGCAGTGCTAGAGATGGGGCTAGCGGGAGAACATACGAGCAGTACTTC
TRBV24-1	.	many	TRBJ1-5	CATSDKGRSNQPQHF	TGTGCCACCAGTGATAAAGGACGGAGCAATCAGCCCCAGCATTTT
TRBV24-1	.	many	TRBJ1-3	CATTDPGNTIYF	TGTGCCACCACCGACCCAGGAAACACCATATATTTT
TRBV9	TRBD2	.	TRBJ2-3	CASSYVAGLVKGTDAQYF	TGTGCCAGCAGTTACGTGGCCGGACTAGTAAAGGGCACAGATGCGCAGTATTTT
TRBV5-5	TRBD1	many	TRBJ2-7	CASSFRGQGNNEQYF	TGTGCCAGCAGCTTCCGTGGACAGGGTAACAACGAGCAGTACTTC
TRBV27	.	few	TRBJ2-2	CATARGDTGELFF	TGTGCCACCGCGAGAGGGGACACCGGGGAGCTGTTTTTT
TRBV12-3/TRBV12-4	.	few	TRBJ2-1	CASSLGKFSYNEQFF	TGTGCCAGCAGTTTAGGGAAGTTTTCCTACAATGAGCAGTTCTTC
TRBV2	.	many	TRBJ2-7	CASSEGTFFSYEQYF	TGTGCCAGCAGTGAAGGGACTTTCTTCTCCTACGAGCAGTACTTC
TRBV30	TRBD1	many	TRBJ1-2	CAWTRDRPYGYTF	TGTGCCTGGACCCGGGACAGACCCTATGGCTACACCTTC
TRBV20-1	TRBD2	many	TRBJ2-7	CSARREGYEQYF	TGCAGTGCCCGGCGGGAGGGGTACGAGCAGTACTTC
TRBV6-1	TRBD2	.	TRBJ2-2	CASSETSGWYTGELFF	TGTGCCAGCAGTGAAACTAGCGGGTGGTACACCGGGGAGCTGTTTTTT
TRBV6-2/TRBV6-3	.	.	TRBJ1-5	CASSYKSGNQPQHF	TGTGCCAGCAGTTACAAGAGTGGGAATCAGCCCCAGCATTTT